Reported below is one T cell receptor beta chain. Sequencing was performed with immunoSEQ multiplex PCR; in TCRdb, only in-frame clones are kept and a portion is missing. This table has under 200,000 clones, approximately 89% appearing once. This specimen comes from a study of blood T cell repertoires in COVID-19. There are 15 residues in the CDR3. Losses at the gene ends were 4 bases for V and 7 bases for J; bases not matched to a gene: 11. The germline V gene has CDR1 SGHKS and CDR2 YYEKEE (reference sequence). V is TRBV5-5 and J is TRBJ1-5; 7 positions agree with TRBD1. Sequencing used peripheral blood. The source is a man in his 70s with acute or convalescent COVID-19. CDR3 bases: TGTGCCAGCAGCCCCGGACAGGAGAGGAACCAGCCCCAGCATTTT. Its protein product is CASSPGQERNQPQHF.